The rows below give T cell receptor beta chains drawn from one sample of a study of blood T cell repertoires in COVID-19. Data came from immunoSEQ multiplex PCR; TCRdb stores just in-frame clones and leaves some out. The sample lists more than 12,000 clones, around 77% seen once, with approximately 14% in the top ten. Sample: peripheral blood. The receptors derive from a human donor in a cohort sampled during active COVID-19. CDR3s include the opening cysteine and the closing phenylalanine or tryptophan. D genes are given only for firm matches.

v_call	d_call	j_call	cdr3_nt	cdr3_aa
TRBV27	NA	TRBJ2-2	TGTGCCAGCAGTTCCGAGGAGAACACCGGGGAGCTGTTTTTT	CASSSEENTGELFF
TRBV30	TRBD1	TRBJ2-7	TGTGCCTGGAATTTCAGGGGGCGAGGAAACGAGCAGTACTTC	CAWNFRGRGNEQYF
TRBV29-1	NA	TRBJ1-2	TGCAGCGTTGAGAGGGGGACGGTTAGCGGCTACACCTTC	CSVERGTVSGYTF
TRBV4-1	NA	TRBJ2-7	TGCGCCAGCAGCCAAGGGAGCTCCTACGAGCAGTACTTC	CASSQGSSYEQYF
TRBV27	NA	TRBJ2-7	TGTGCCAGCAGTTTACAGTCGGGACTCGAGCAGTACTTC	CASSLQSGLEQYF
TRBV25-1	NA	TRBJ1-1	TGTGCCAGCAGTGAATGGGGCAGAGATGAAGCTTTCTTT	CASSEWGRDEAFF
TRBV18	NA	TRBJ1-5	TGTGCCAGCTCACCGAACGGGGGAAGAATTAATCAGCCCCAGCATTTT	CASSPNGGRINQPQHF
TRBV11-2	NA	TRBJ2-4	TGTGCCAGCAGCTCCATCAGGGGAAACATTCAGTACTTC	CASSSIRGNIQYF
TRBV15	TRBD1	TRBJ2-7	TGTGCCACCAGCAGCCGGACAGGGGGCTACGAGCAGTACTTC	CATSSRTGGYEQYF
TRBV6-6	TRBD1	TRBJ1-1	TGTGCCAGCAGTTACAAAACAGGGGTCGAGAACACTGAAGCTTTCTTT	CASSYKTGVENTEAFF
TRBV7-2	NA	TRBJ2-3	TGTGCCAGCAGCATGACTAGTTCAGATACGCAGTATTTT	CASSMTSSDTQYF
TRBV27	TRBD1	TRBJ1-2	TGTGCCAGCAGTTCAGGTGTGGGACAGGGGGCGCTTGTCTATGGCTACACCTTC	CASSSGVGQGALVYGYTF
TRBV7-8	TRBD1	TRBJ2-7	TGTGCCAGCAGCTTTGACAGGGGCGACGAGCAGTACTTC	CASSFDRGDEQYF
TRBV9	NA	TRBJ2-3	TGTGCCAGCAGCGTAGGTGCTACCGTCACAGATACGCAGTATTTT	CASSVGATVTDTQYF
TRBV13	TRBD1	TRBJ2-1	TGTGCCAGCAGCTCCCGGGACAGGGAGGTGGATGAGCAGTTCTTC	CASSSRDREVDEQFF
TRBV7-9	TRBD2	TRBJ2-7	TGTGCCAGCAGCTCCCCGGGGGGGGTCGGCTACGAGCAGTACTTC	CASSSPGGVGYEQYF